These 25 T cell receptor beta chains share one sample of origin, sequenced in a study of T cell repertoires in cytomegalovirus infection. MiXCR, run by TCRdb on the reads, gives a single entry per CDR3 protein. This sample has fewer than 250,000 distinct CDR3 sequences, with approximately 13% found just once. Material for sequencing was PBMCs. All receptors derive from a human donor in good health (CMV status not recorded). Some clones in this sample may be carry-over from other donors' samples.

This clonotype was observed at least ten times. The chain links TRBV27 to TRBJ2-4; D may be TRBD1 (7 bases). Germline CDR1 is MNHEY and CDR2 is SMNVEV (reference sequence). V was clipped by 2 bases and J by 0 bases, with 14 bases between them. The CDR3 has 17 amino acids. This CDR3 is CASSLRGTALAKNIQYF. CDR3 nucleotide sequence: TGTGCCAGCAGTTTACGGGGGACAGCTTTAGCCAAAAACATTCAGTACTTC.

This clonotype was seen repeatedly, ten times or more. An end of the junction differs from the germline gene, which may be a read error. V and J are TRBV12-3 or TRBV12-4 and TRBJ2-7, with 12 bases that match TRBD2. The CDR3 has 14 amino acids. Here the CDR3 DNA reads TGTGCCAGCAGTTTAGATCCTAGCGGGAGGGCCTACTATTTC. This encodes CASSLDPSGRAYYF.

In this sample, this clonotype turned up many times. The chain combines TRBV19 with TRBJ2-1, with TRBD2 matching over 10 bases. J lost 5 bases, V lost 4 bases, and 5 bases had no gene match. This CDR3 has 15 residues. Germline V lookup: CDR1 LNHDA, CDR2 SQIVND (reference sequence). The CDR3 nucleotides are TGTGCCAGTAGTAAGGGAGCGGGAGGGAACAATGAGCAGTTCTTC. Its protein is CASSKGAGGNNEQFF.

This clonotype was detected many times. V usage is TRBV7-2 and J usage is TRBJ2-3, with D perhaps matching TRBD1 (7 bases). Trimming cost V 8 bases and J 4 bases, with 10 bases left between them. CDR3 length: 12 residues. Germline V gene lookup returns CDR1 SGHTA and CDR2 FQGNSA. This CDR3 reads CASGGGPDTQYF. The CDR3 DNA sequence: TGTGCCAGCGGAGGGGGCCCAGATACGCAGTATTTT.

The chain carries TRBV19 and TRBJ1-1; D may be TRBD1 (6 bases). The CDR3 runs to 13 residues. Trimming pared 7 bases from V and 2 bases from J, leaving 11 bases between. Germline values: CDR1 LNHDA, CDR2 SQIVND (reference sequence). The CDR3 DNA sequence: TGTGCCAGTAATCCGGGGGCAAACACTGAAGCTTTCTTT. It specifies CASNPGANTEAFF. Full variable domain (rest looked up from reference TRBV19 and TRBJ1-1): DGGITQSPKYLFRKEGQNVTLSCEQNLNHDAMYWYRQDPGQGLRLIYYSQIVNDFQKGDIAEGYSVSREKKESFPLTVTSAQKNPTAFYLCASNPGANTEAFFGQGTRLTVV.

The chain joins TRBV30 to TRBJ2-3; tentatively, D is TRBD1 or TRBD2 (6 bases each). Germline loops: CDR1 GTSNPN, CDR2 SVGIG (reference sequence). Trimming took off 6 bases at V and 1 base at J, with 11 bases between the two ends. The CDR3 length is 13 residues. Here the CDR3 DNA reads TGTGCCTGCACGGAGGGGGGCACAGATACGCAGTATTTT. It codes for CACTEGGTDTQYF. The variable domain in full, completed from reference TRBV30 and TRBJ2-3, reads SQTIHQWPATLVQPVGSPLSLECTVEGTSNPNLYWYRQAAGRGLQLLFYSVGIGQISSEVPQNLSASRPQDRQFILSSKKLLLSDSGFYLCACTEGGTDTQYFGPGTRLTVL.

This clonotype was seen once. The chain recombines TRBV14 with TRBJ1-2; D is undetermined. The V end was cut by 0 bases, the J end by 4 bases, with 6 bases between. The CDR3 runs 13 residues. Germline V gene lookup returns CDR1 SGHDN and CDR2 FVKESK. The CDR3 nucleotides are TGTGCCAGCAGCCAAGATAGGATCTATGGCTACACCTTC. Residues: CASSQDRIYGYTF.

As for this clonotype: This clone may be a read error of a much larger clone one base away. The chain joins TRBV7-9 to TRBJ2-2; the match to TRBD2 covers 13 bases. The CDR3 is 14 amino acids. Germline assignment: CDR1 SEHNR and CDR2 FQNEAQ (reference sequence). Written as DNA, the CDR3 is TGTGCCAGCGGACTAGCGGGAGCCACCGGGGAGCTGTCTTTT. This codes for CASGLAGATGELSF.

Many counts were recorded for this clonotype. The chain recombines TRBV28 with TRBJ2-7; D remains ambiguous. Trimming removed 7 bases from V and 3 bases from J, with 13 bases in between. CDR3 length: 13 amino acids. Germline V gene data show CDR1 as MDHEN and CDR2 as SYDVKM. CDR3 amino acids: CASISHGDYEQYF. The CDR3 nucleotides are TGTGCCAGCATATCCCATGGGGACTACGAGCAGTACTTC.

This clonotype was seen more than once but under ten times. This chain joins TRBV7-2 and TRBJ2-1, with unresolved D. Germline CDR1 and CDR2: SGHTA and FQGNSA. The CDR3 is 15 amino acids. The V end lost 2 bases, the J end lost 7 bases, and 15 bases lay between the germline ends. The CDR3 DNA reads as TGTGCCAGCAGCTTATCACGACAAGCGTCGAATGAGCAGTTCTTC. This gives the protein CASSLSRQASNEQFF.

This clonotype has a count of ten or more. The chain has TRBV7-2 and TRBJ2-5; 12 bases match TRBD2. The V segment lost 6 bases and the J segment 5 bases; nucleotides outside the gene matches: 13. Per germline, CDR1 SGHTA and CDR2 FQGNSA. This CDR3 is 17 amino acids long. The chain's CDR3 is CASSSGLAGSEGETQYF. As DNA, the CDR3 is TGTGCCAGCAGTTCGGGACTAGCGGGTTCAGAGGGGGAGACCCAGTACTTC.

This clonotype was seen ten or more times. The chain links TRBV7-9 to TRBJ2-7; TRBD1 or TRBD2 may be the D gene (5 bases each). Trimming shortened V by 4 bases and J by 6 bases, and 10 bases separated the two germline ends. The CDR3 runs to 12 residues. In germline, CDR1 is SEHNR, CDR2 FQNEAQ (reference sequence). The CDR3 bases are TGTGCCAGCAGCTCGGTTGGGGGCGAGCAGTACTTC. Translated: CASSSVGGEQYF.

This clonotype has just a few counts. The rearrangement joins TRBV7-9 to TRBJ1-1, with D unclear. Germline V gene lookup returns CDR1 SEHNR and CDR2 FQNEAQ (reference sequence). The CDR3 covers 13 residues. Trimming took 5 bases from V and 3 from J, leaving 10 bases between them. Here the CDR3 reads CASSTLGYTEAFF. CDR3 bases: TGTGCCAGCAGCACGCTGGGGTACACTGAAGCTTTCTTT.

In its sample, this clonotype was seen many times. The chain is built from TRBV7-2 and TRBJ2-7; a possible D gene is TRBD2 (5 bases). This CDR3 spans 13 amino acids. Trimming removed 3 bases at V and 3 bases at J, with 9 bases between. Per germline, CDR1 SGHTA and CDR2 FQGNSA. The CDR3 DNA reads TGTGCCAGCAGCTTGGACTCTAACTACGAGCAGTACTTC. Translation: CASSLDSNYEQYF. Full variable domain (remainder filled in from reference TRBV7-2 and TRBJ2-7): GAGVSQSPSNKVTEKGKDVELRCDPISGHTALYWYRQSLGQGLEFLIYFQGNSAPDKSGLPSDRFSAERTGGSVSTLTIQRTQQEDSAVYLCASSLDSNYEQYFGPGTRLTVT.

V is TRBV19 and J is TRBJ1-2; 8 bases fit TRBD1. CDR3 length equals 15 residues. J was trimmed by 4 bases and V by 8 bases; bases with no gene match: 12. Germline lookup yields CDR1 LNHDA and CDR2 SQIVND (reference sequence). DNA for the CDR3: TGTGCCAGTTGCATACAGGGGGGATTCGCCTATGGCTACACCTTC. Amino acid sequence: CASCIQGGFAYGYTF.

CDR3 DNA: TGCAGTGCTAGCAGGGGTAGCGGTGAGCAGTTCTTC. The encoded protein is CSASRGSGEQFF. The chain uses TRBV20-1 and TRBJ2-1; D may match TRBD1 or TRBD2 (6 bases each). Germline values: CDR1 DFQATT, CDR2 SNEGSKA (reference sequence). This CDR3 contains 12 residues. V was pared by 3 bases and J by 9 bases, with 12 bases between.

The chain joins TRBV20-1 to TRBJ1-1; the D gene is possibly TRBD1 (6 bases). The V gene's germline CDR1 is DFQATT and CDR2 SNEGSKA (reference sequence). The CDR3 sequence is 12 residues long. Trimming took 3 bases from V and 6 from J, leaving 11 bases between them. Here the CDR3 DNA reads TGCAGTGCTAGTAGGGGGAGACCTGAAGCTTTCTTT. This translates into CSASRGRPEAFF.

This clonotype was observed a handful of times. The chain links TRBV6-1 to TRBJ1-5; perhaps TRBD1 as D (5 bases). Germline-derived CDR1 and CDR2 are MNHNS and SASEGT. The CDR3 is made up of 14 amino acids. The germline V and J ends were trimmed by 7 bases and 0 bases, with 10 bases remaining between them. The CDR3 region has the DNA TGTGCCAGCAATTTGGACAATAGCAATCAGCCCCAGCATTTT. Protein sequence: CASNLDNSNQPQHF.

DNA for the CDR3: TGTGCCAGCAGGAGACAGGACCTGGGGGGCACTGAAGCTTTCTTT. It codes for CASRRQDLGGTEAFF. This chain joins TRBV6-5 and TRBJ1-1; tentatively, D is TRBD1 (6 bases). Germline V lookup: CDR1 MNHEY, CDR2 SVGAGI. Trimming pared 6 bases from V and 4 bases from J, leaving 18 bases between. The CDR3 runs 15 residues.

Points on this clonotype: The missing conserved phenylalanine or tryptophan at the end of this CDR3 makes a read error likely. The chain couples TRBV19 to TRBJ2-3; D uncertain. V lost 7 bases and J 2 bases, leaving 13 bases between the germline ends. Germline lookup yields CDR1 LNHDA and CDR2 SQIVND (reference sequence). The CDR3 consists of 14 residues. Here the CDR3 reads CASTSLGNTDTQYL. The CDR3 DNA reads TGTGCCAGTACCTCCTTGGGAAACACAGATACGCAGTATTTA.

This clonotype was seen more than once but under ten times. CDR3 DNA: TGTGCCAGCAGTTTAGGGAGGGTATCCCAAGAGACCCAGTACTTC. It codes for CASSLGRVSQETQYF. V usage is TRBV12-3 or TRBV12-4 and J usage is TRBJ2-5; a possible D gene is TRBD2 (6 bases). V was cut by 1 base and J by 1 base, with 10 bases left in between. The CDR3 loop spans 15 amino acids.

The sample holds a few counts of this clonotype. The rearrangement links TRBV5-1 to TRBJ2-1; 14 nucleotides align to TRBD2. With 6 bases clipped from V and 12 bases from J, the junction kept 11 bases outside the gene matches. Germline V CDR1 and CDR2: SGHRS, YFSETQ. This CDR3 contains 15 residues. The CDR3 DNA follows: TGCGCCAGCACTTATTCCGGGACTAGCGGGAGAAGGCAGTTCTTC. Protein product: CASTYSGTSGRRQFF.

This clonotype was seen many times. The chain combines TRBV7-2 with TRBJ1-4; TRBD1 matches 7 bases. V was pared by 4 bases and J by 5 bases, with 7 bases of the junction left unmatched. This CDR3 has 15 residues. Germline values: CDR1 SGHTA, CDR2 FQGNSA. CDR3 amino acids: CASSSTGSENEKLFF. The CDR3 DNA reads as TGTGCCAGCAGCTCGACAGGGTCGGAGAATGAAAAACTGTTTTTT.

This clonotype was observed at least ten times. The V and J genes are TRBV5-5 and TRBJ1-2; perhaps TRBD1 as D (5 bases). V dropped 4 bases and J dropped 8 bases, with 15 bases sitting between them. Germline V gives CDR1 SGHKS, CDR2 YYEKEE (reference sequence). CDR3 length equals 13 residues. In nucleotides, the CDR3 is TGTGCCAGCAGCGGCGAGGCGGGGCGAGGCTACACCTTC. Its translation: CASSGEAGRGYTF.

The chain joins TRBV28 to TRBJ2-7; 7 nucleotides line up with TRBD1. The ends lost 4 bases at V and 4 bases at J; junction bases unmatched: 10. Per germline, CDR1 MDHEN and CDR2 SYDVKM. The CDR3 contains 15 residues. DNA of the CDR3: TGTGCCAGCAGTTCCAGTCGAGGGGGCGGTTACGAGCAGTACTTC. Encoded protein: CASSSSRGGGYEQYF.